This T cell receptor (beta chain) was recorded in a study of T cell changes during pregnancy in multiple sclerosis. Profiled with immunoSEQ multiplex PCR; TCRdb holds only in-frame clones, not every one. The sample comprises just under 80,000 clones, approximately 92% of which are singletons, and more than 0.9% rests with the top ten. Germline V lookup: CDR1 SGHRS, CDR2 YFSETQ. With V trimmed by 2 bases and J by 0 bases, 2 bases remained unmatched. The CDR3 is made up of 15 amino acids. The chain carries TRBV5-1 and TRBJ2-5; 9 nucleotides agree with TRBD1. Sequencing used peripheral blood, obtained in the first trimester of pregnancy. The sequence derives from a female donor with multiple sclerosis, enrolled in a pregnancy study. Here the CDR3 DNA reads TGCGCCAGCAGCTTCCGGGACAGGGACCAAGAGACCCAGTACTTC. Encoded protein: CASSFRDRDQETQYF. The full variable domain, completed using reference TRBV5-1 and TRBJ2-5, is KAGVTQTPRYLIKTRGQQVTLSCSPISGHRSVSWYQQTPGQGLQFLFEYFSETQRNKGNFPGRFSGRQFSNSRSEMNVSTLELGDSALYLCASSFRDRDQETQYFGPGTRLLVL.